Listed below are T cell receptor beta chains from one sample, sequenced in a study of beta chain features in type 1 diabetes. The data were produced by immunoSEQ multiplex PCR, yet TCRdb's version contains in-frame clones alone and is incomplete. The profile shows 160,000 or so clones, just over 8% of them singletons. Sequencing was carried out using central memory CD4+ T cells from blood. The receptors derive from a woman between 18 and 30 years old with type 1 diabetes. Both conserved end residues are part of each CDR3. D genes are given only for firm matches. Size is omitted from some rows. Given values are once, few, many or a class for expanded clones.

TRBV6-6	.	many	TRBJ2-7	TGTGCCAGCAGTTATCGTTACGAGCAGTACTTC	CASSYRYEQYF
TRBV7-2	.	.	TRBJ1-1	TGTGCCAGCAGCTTTAGAGAAGAAGCTTTCTTT	CASSFREEAFF
TRBV7-2	.	.	TRBJ2-7	TGTGCCAGCAGCTTAGTGGAGGGTATGTACGAGCAGTACTTC	CASSLVEGMYEQYF
TRBV28	.	few	TRBJ2-7	TGTGCCAGCAGTTCCGGGCAGGGAGGCGAGCAGTACTTC	CASSSGQGGEQYF
TRBV4-3	TRBD2	.	TRBJ2-2	TGCGCCAGCAGCCCCCGGGCTAGCGGGAGGTACGGGGAGCTGTTTTTT	CASSPRASGRYGELFF
TRBV27	.	few	TRBJ2-7	TGTGCCAGCAGATTGATGATTAGCTCCTACGAGCAGTACTTC	CASRLMISSYEQYF
TRBV19	TRBD1	.	TRBJ2-1	TGTGCCAGTAGTACACAGGAATCCAGGGGGTTCCCTAATGAGCAGTTCTTC	CASSTQESRGFPNEQFF
TRBV5-5	TRBD1	few	TRBJ2-1	TGTGCCAGCAGCTTGGAAACGACAGGGAAGCAGTTCTTC	CASSLETTGKQFF
TRBV10-2	.	.	TRBJ1-1	TGCGCCAGCAGACAAGCAGAGCGCACTGAAGCTTTCTTT	CASRQAERTEAFF
TRBV27	.	.	TRBJ2-1	TGTGCCAGTCGACCGGGGAACGGGAATGAGCAGTTCTTC	CASRPGNGNEQFF
TRBV18	TRBD1	.	TRBJ1-5	TGTGCCAGCTCATCCGGACAGGGTAGTCAGCCCCAGCATTTT	CASSSGQGSQPQHF
TRBV19	.	.	TRBJ2-1	TGTGCCAGTAGTATGGACCTTATGGGGAGTGATGAGCAGTTCTTC	CASSMDLMGSDEQFF
TRBV7-7	.	few	TRBJ2-1	TGTGCTAGCAGCTCCCGGGACTCAGGCGGTGAGCAGTTCTTC	CASSSRDSGGEQFF
TRBV18	.	few	TRBJ2-7	TGTGCCAGCTCACCACCGGGCGGGGACGAGCAGTACTTC	CASSPPGGDEQYF
TRBV5-4	.	few	TRBJ1-1	TGTGCCAGCAGCTTTGAGGTGAACACTGAAGCTTTCTTT	CASSFEVNTEAFF
TRBV5-4	.	.	TRBJ2-3	TGTGCCACCCAACTAGCTCCTAGCACAGATACGCAGTATTTT	CATQLAPSTDTQYF
TRBV7-8	TRBD1	.	TRBJ1-1	TGTGCCAGCAGCGTACTCCCCCAGGGGGTTCGCACTGAAGCTTTCTTT	CASSVLPQGVRTEAFF
TRBV28	.	few	TRBJ2-2	TGTGCCAGCATCGGTGGCACCGGGGAGCTGTTTTTT	CASIGGTGELFF
TRBV30	TRBD1	few	TRBJ1-3	TGTGCCTGGAGCTTAAAACAGGGGAACTCTGGAAACACCATATATTTT	CAWSLKQGNSGNTIYF
TRBV7-7	TRBD2	.	TRBJ2-1	TGTGCTAGCAGCAGAAGCGGGAACAATGAGCAGTTCTTC	CASSRSGNNEQFF
TRBV7-2	.	.	TRBJ2-5	TGTGCCAGCAGCCACGAGTACCAAGAGACCCAGTACTTC	CASSHEYQETQYF
TRBV25-1	.	few	TRBJ2-1	TGTGCCAGCAGCCTAACGAGACGGAGCTCCTACAATGAGCAGTTCTTC	CASSLTRRSSYNEQFF
TRBV2	.	.	TRBJ1-4	TGTGCCAGCGCTGGACAAGGGGAAAAACTGTTTTTT	CASAGQGEKLFF
TRBV5-1	.	few	TRBJ2-5	TGCGCCAGCAGCTCGCCTGACCCCCGGCCGGAGGAGACCCAGTACTTC	CASSSPDPRPEETQYF
TRBV18	TRBD1	few	TRBJ2-3	TGTGCCAGCTCAACCGGGACAGGGGCCACAGATACGCAGTATTTT	CASSTGTGATDTQYF
TRBV7-2	.	.	TRBJ2-1	TGTGCCAGCAGCTTAGCAGGGGCCGGGTTAAATGAGCAGTTCTTC	CASSLAGAGLNEQFF
TRBV18	.	few	TRBJ2-6	TGTGCCAGCTCACCAGTCGACAGTAGCTCTGGGGCCAACGTCCTGACTTTC	CASSPVDSSSGANVLTF
TRBV19	.	few	TRBJ2-3	TGTGCCAGCAAAACAGGACCTAGCACAGATACGCAGTATTTT	CASKTGPSTDTQYF
TRBV5-1	.	few	TRBJ1-2	TGCGCCAGCAGCCCGGACAGAAACTATGGCTACACCTTC	CASSPDRNYGYTF
TRBV27	.	.	TRBJ1-4	TGTGCCAGCAGTTTACAGGGGTACAATGAAAAACTGTTTTTT	CASSLQGYNEKLFF
TRBV7-6	.	few	TRBJ2-5	TGTGCCAGCAGCATACAAGAGACCCAGTACTTC	CASSIQETQYF
TRBV6-5	TRBD2	.	TRBJ2-2	TGTGCCAGCAGTTACGAAGGACTAGCGACGGGCGGGGAGCTGTTTTTT	CASSYEGLATGGELFF
TRBV27	TRBD1	few	TRBJ2-7	TGTGCCAGCAGAAGGGTGGGGCCTGACAGGGTGCGAGAGTACGAGCAGTACTTC	CASRRVGPDRVREYEQYF
TRBV29-1	.	few	TRBJ1-2	TGCAGCGTTGAAGCGACGACAGGTCCTAGAGGCGGCTACACCTTC	CSVEATTGPRGGYTF
TRBV7-3	TRBD2	.	TRBJ2-1	TGTGCCAGCAGCCCTCGGACTAGCGGGCGCAATGAGCAGTTCTTC	CASSPRTSGRNEQFF
TRBV28	.	.	TRBJ2-2	TGTGCCAGCCAACAGGGCCCGCGTGCCGGGGAGCTGTTTTTT	CASQQGPRAGELFF
TRBV30	TRBD2	.	TRBJ2-3	TGTGCCTGGAGCGGGGGGTCCGCCGATACGCAGTATTTT	CAWSGGSADTQYF
TRBV21-1	.	few	TRBJ1-2	TGTGCCAGCAGCAAAATACGCCAACCCAGGGGACAGGAGGGGGTGGATTGGCATGGCTACACCTTC	CASSKIRQPRGQEGVDWHGYTF
TRBV11-2	.	few	TRBJ2-1	TGTGCCAGCAGCTCCCTCCAGGGTGAAGGTGATGAGCAGTTCTTC	CASSSLQGEGDEQFF
TRBV7-2	TRBD2	.	TRBJ2-7	TGTGCCAGCACGACTAGCGCCGCCTACGAGCAGTACTTC	CASTTSAAYEQYF
TRBV7-9	.	.	TRBJ2-5	TGTGCCAGCAGCTTAGGCCTAGCAGAGACCCAGTACTTC	CASSLGLAETQYF
TRBV28	TRBD2	few	TRBJ2-1	TGTGCCAGCAGTTTAGAGGGACTAACGGTCTTC	CASSLEGLTVF
TRBV30	.	.	TRBJ2-7	TGTGCCTGGAGTGTCTTAACAGGCTACGAGCAGTACTTC	CAWSVLTGYEQYF
TRBV19	TRBD1	few	TRBJ2-2	TGTGCCAGTAGGACAGGGGGCGCGAACACCGGGGAGCTGTTTTTT	CASRTGGANTGELFF
TRBV4-3	.	few	TRBJ1-2	TGCGCCAGCAGCCAAGAACCCAGGGCACAAGGCTACACCTTC	CASSQEPRAQGYTF
TRBV28	TRBD1	.	TRBJ2-3	TGTGCCAGCAGTTTCCGAGACAGGGGGGTGGATACGCAGTATTTT	CASSFRDRGVDTQYF
TRBV19	TRBD1	.	TRBJ1-4	TGTGCCAGTAGTCCACCAGGGGACAGGCCTTCTTATGAAAAACTGTTTTTT	CASSPPGDRPSYEKLFF
TRBV5-4	.	.	TRBJ2-1	TGTGCCAGCAGCCGGCGGCTGGGAGGCAGCTCCTACAATGAGCAGTTCTTC	CASSRRLGGSSYNEQFF
TRBV29-1	.	.	TRBJ1-2	TGCAGCGTTGACCCGGGTAACTATGGCTACACCTTC	CSVDPGNYGYTF
TRBV7-2	.	many	TRBJ2-5	TGTGCCAGCAGCTTGCAGGGGAGAGAGACCCAGTACTTC	CASSLQGRETQYF